This is a list of T cell receptor beta chains from one sample in a study of identifying expanded T cells in peripheral blood. TCRdb's table, derived via immunoSEQ multiplex PCR, lists solely in-frame clones and lacks some. The repertoire consists of under 150,000 clones, with 70% to 90% occurring once and the leading ten covering around 8.4%. The specimen was blood. All receptors come from a person aged 18 to 75 in good health. CDR3s include the opening cysteine and the closing phenylalanine or tryptophan. The order of the fields is J gene, D gene, V gene, clone size, CDR3 DNA, CDR3 protein. The D gene is left open where the match is weak. Clone size is given for some rows only: seen once, a few or many times, or a class if the clone is expanded.

TRBJ1-5	-	TRBV5-1	-	TGCGCCAGCAGCTTGGAGGGAAGCAATCAGCCCCAGCATTTT	CASSLEGSNQPQHF
TRBJ1-2	-	TRBV30	once	TGTGCCTGGAGTGTATGGGGTGGCTACACCTTC	CAWSVWGGYTF
TRBJ2-3	-	TRBV5-4	-	TGTGCCAGCAGCCCGGGACCCAGTAACACAGATACGCAGTATTTT	CASSPGPSNTDTQYF
TRBJ2-7	-	TRBV14	-	TGTGCCAGCAGCCCCCGGGACAATCCCTCCTACGAGCAGTACTTC	CASSPRDNPSYEQYF
TRBJ1-6	-	TRBV6-5	once	TGTGCCAGCAGTTATCGGCAGGGCTCACCCCTCCACTTT	CASSYRQGSPLHF
TRBJ1-6	-	TRBV7-3	-	TGTGCCAGCAGCTTTTACGGCGAGGGAAACTCACCCCTCCACTTT	CASSFYGEGNSPLHF
TRBJ2-1	TRBD2	TRBV5-1	-	TGCGCCAGCAGCCCAAGGACTAGCGGTTACAATGAGCAGTTCTTC	CASSPRTSGYNEQFF
TRBJ1-6	-	TRBV21-1	-	TGTGCCAGCAGCCTAGAGGGTACAGGACAGATCTATAATTCACCCCTCCACTTT	CASSLEGTGQIYNSPLHF
TRBJ2-7	-	TRBV18	-	TGTGCCAGCTCACCACCCGGGCGTAGGAGGTACGAGCAGTACTTC	CASSPPGRRRYEQYF
TRBJ2-1	TRBD1	TRBV2	-	TGTGCCAGCAGTGGGGACAGGGGCAATGAGCAGTTCTTC	CASSGDRGNEQFF
TRBJ2-3	TRBD2	TRBV5-4	-	TGTGCCAGCAGCAATCGAGCGGGAGGCTCCACAGATACGCAGTATTTT	CASSNRAGGSTDTQYF
TRBJ1-4	TRBD1	TRBV27	many	TGTGCCAGCCGGGACAGGGGGGATGAAAAACTGTTTTTT	CASRDRGDEKLFF
TRBJ2-5	TRBD2	TRBV5-1	-	TGCGCCAGCAGCGGACTAGCGGGGGGGCGAGAGACCCAGTACTTC	CASSGLAGGRETQYF
TRBJ2-5	-	TRBV5-1	-	TGCGCCAGCAGCCCCCTCGCGGGGACCCAAGAGACCCAGTACTTC	CASSPLAGTQETQYF
TRBJ1-2	TRBD1	TRBV28	-	TGTGCCAGCAGTTCAACAGGGGAGGGCTACACCTTC	CASSSTGEGYTF
TRBJ2-1	TRBD2	TRBV18	-	TGTGCCAGCTCACCGAGTTCCGTTACTAGCGGGATTGGGCAGTTCTTC	CASSPSSVTSGIGQFF
TRBJ1-5	-	TRBV20-1	-	TGCAGTGCACCAACCCCGCTGCCCCAGCATTTT	CSAPTPLPQHF
TRBJ1-1	-	TRBV4-1	-	TGCGCCAGCAGCCAAGACGTGGGTGTGGGACGTCTACCCGAAGCTTTCTTT	CASSQDVGVGRLPEAFF
TRBJ1-5	-	TRBV19	-	TGTGCCAGTAGTATCAAGGATAATCAGCCCCAGCATTTT	CASSIKDNQPQHF
TRBJ1-2	-	TRBV28	-	TGTGCCAGCATGGGCGGGGGTCGGGTCTATGGCTACACCTTC	CASMGGGRVYGYTF
TRBJ2-7	-	TRBV6-5	-	TGTGCCAGCAGTTATCGGGGTTACGAGCAGTACTTC	CASSYRGYEQYF
TRBJ2-7	TRBD2	TRBV6-1	-	TGTGCCAGCCAAATAGCGGGAGAGCAGTACTTC	CASQIAGEQYF
TRBJ2-7	-	TRBV7-2	once	TGTGCCAGCAGCTTAGCGGTACAGACCTACGAGCAGTACTTC	CASSLAVQTYEQYF
TRBJ2-5	TRBD1	TRBV6-5	-	TGTGCCAGCAGTACCCGGACAGGCGGGGAGACCCAGTACTTC	CASSTRTGGETQYF
TRBJ2-3	TRBD2	TRBV13	-	TGTGCCAGCAGCTCCCGGACTAGCGGGAGCACAGATACGCAGTATTTT	CASSSRTSGSTDTQYF
TRBJ1-4	-	TRBV11-1	-	TGTGCCAGCAGCAGAGATAATGAAAAACTGTTTTTT	CASSRDNEKLFF
TRBJ2-5	-	TRBV7-2	-	TGTGCCAGCAGCTCGTCAGGGGTAGGGGAGACCCAGTACTTC	CASSSSGVGETQYF
TRBJ2-7	-	TRBV6-4	-	TGTGCCAGCATTAGGGGGACCCGGGTTAGTGAGCAGTACTTC	CASIRGTRVSEQYF
TRBJ2-1	TRBD2	TRBV2	-	TGTGCCAGCACCCAACTAGCGGACCCCTCCTACAATGAGCAGTTCTTC	CASTQLADPSYNEQFF
TRBJ2-1	-	TRBV7-3	-	TGTGCCAGCACTTTTTCTGATAACAATGAGCAGTTCTTC	CASTFSDNNEQFF
TRBJ2-5	TRBD2	TRBV4-1	-	TGCGCCAGCAGCCGTTCGACTAGCGGGGTACAAGAGACCCAGTACTTC	CASSRSTSGVQETQYF
TRBJ1-1	-	TRBV5-1	few	TGCGCCAGCGGCTGGCGGAACACTGAAGCTTTCTTT	CASGWRNTEAFF
TRBJ2-3	TRBD2	TRBV7-9	-	TGTGCCAGCAGCTTTCCGACTAGCGGGAGGGATCCAACAGATACGCAGTATTTT	CASSFPTSGRDPTDTQYF